The rows below give T cell receptor beta chains drawn from one sample of a study of blood T cell repertoires in COVID-19. Data came from immunoSEQ multiplex PCR; TCRdb stores just in-frame clones and leaves some out. The sample lists about 60,000 clones; about four fifths were seen once. The sample was peripheral blood. The source is a human donor in a cohort sampled during active COVID-19. CDR3s include the opening cysteine and the closing phenylalanine or tryptophan. D genes are given only for firm matches. Only some rows state a clone size, as once, few, many or a class for expanded clones.

clone size	J gene	D gene	V gene	CDR3 protein	CDR3 DNA
.	TRBJ2-5	TRBD1	TRBV7-9	CASSYRGWGETQYF	TGTGCCAGCAGTTACAGGGGGTGGGGAGAGACCCAGTACTTC
.	TRBJ2-3	.	TRBV24-1	CATSGDKSSTDTQYF	TGTGCCACCAGTGGGGACAAATCTAGCACAGATACGCAGTATTTT
.	TRBJ1-5	.	TRBV6-5	CASSYSSDPGKPQHF	TGTGCCAGCAGTTACTCGAGCGACCCCGGGAAGCCCCAGCATTTT
.	TRBJ2-7	.	TRBV25-1	CASSEGGRGTFYEQYF	TGTGCCAGCAGTGAAGGGGGCCGGGGAACGTTCTACGAGCAGTACTTC
.	TRBJ1-1	TRBD1	TRBV2	CASSRTGVNTEAFF	TGTGCCAGCAGTAGGACAGGGGTGAACACTGAAGCTTTCTTT
.	TRBJ2-3	TRBD2	TRBV6-1	CASSDTSGADTQYF	TGTGCCAGCAGTGACACTAGCGGGGCAGATACGCAGTATTTT
.	TRBJ2-7	TRBD1	TRBV11-1	CASSAPDRLKDEQYF	TGTGCCAGCAGCGCCCCGGACAGGCTAAAAGACGAGCAGTACTTC
.	TRBJ2-2	.	TRBV18	CASSPTANTGELFF	TGTGCCAGCTCACCAACAGCGAACACCGGGGAGCTGTTTTTT
.	TRBJ2-1	.	TRBV7-3	CASSLTGLSYNEQFF	TGTGCCAGCAGCCTGACAGGCCTCTCCTACAATGAGCAGTTCTTC
.	TRBJ2-7	.	TRBV29-1	CSVQGQGARAYEQYF	TGCAGCGTTCAAGGGCAGGGCGCGCGAGCGTACGAGCAGTACTTC
.	TRBJ1-1	.	TRBV27	CASIQRTIGGNTEAFF	TGTGCCAGCATCCAAAGAACCATCGGGGGGAACACTGAAGCTTTCTTT
once	TRBJ2-3	.	TRBV19	CASSMTYSTDTQYF	TGTGCCAGTAGTATGACTTATAGCACAGATACGCAGTATTTT
.	TRBJ2-3	TRBD2	TRBV6-5	CASRRTSGSWDTQYF	TGTGCCAGCAGAAGGACTAGCGGGAGTTGGGATACGCAGTATTTT
.	TRBJ1-4	.	TRBV5-4	CASRSGRGGTNEKLFF	TGTGCCAGCAGGAGTGGGCGAGGGGGTACTAATGAAAAACTGTTTTTT
.	TRBJ1-4	.	TRBV28	CASSLPQINEKLFF	TGTGCCAGCAGTTTACCACAGATTAATGAAAAACTGTTTTTT
.	TRBJ1-1	TRBD1	TRBV7-2	CASSLVGRGLGNTEAFF	TGTGCCAGCAGCTTAGTGGGCAGGGGGCTTGGGAACACTGAAGCTTTCTTT
.	TRBJ2-2	.	TRBV11-2	CASSLPSVTSFGELFF	TGTGCCAGCAGCTTACCTAGCGTGACCTCATTCGGGGAGCTGTTTTTT
.	TRBJ1-2	TRBD1	TRBV5-1	CASSLRQGAGYGYTF	TGCGCCAGCAGCTTGAGACAGGGGGCCGGCTATGGCTACACCTTC
.	TRBJ2-7	.	TRBV25-1	CASSKTGIFEQYF	TGTGCCAGCAGTAAGACAGGAATCTTCGAGCAGTACTTC
once	TRBJ1-4	TRBD1	TRBV2	CASSEDGQGGYEKLFF	TGTGCCAGCAGTGAAGACGGACAGGGCGGTTATGAAAAACTGTTTTTT
.	TRBJ1-4	TRBD1	TRBV15	CATSRATGNREKLFF	TGTGCCACCAGCAGAGCGACAGGGAATCGAGAAAAACTGTTTTTT
.	TRBJ2-7	.	TRBV3-1/TRBV3-2	CASSQAGRGSYEQYF	TGTGCCAGCAGCCAAGCTGGGCGGGGATCCTACGAGCAGTACTTC
.	TRBJ2-7	.	TRBV5-4	CASSLAGQGGYEQYF	TGTGCCAGCAGCTTGGCCGGGCAGGGGGGCTACGAGCAGTACTTC
.	TRBJ2-1	TRBD2	TRBV25-1	CASSVTGTSYNEQFF	TGTGCCAGCAGTGTAACCGGGACTAGCTACAATGAGCAGTTCTTC
.	TRBJ1-2	.	TRBV7-9	CASSPGEVGYTF	TGTGCCAGCAGCCCCGGAGAAGTTGGCTACACCTTC
.	TRBJ1-2	.	TRBV5-1	CASSLVGLGGYTF	TGCGCCAGCAGCTTGGTGGGACTAGGAGGCTACACCTTC
once	TRBJ1-1	.	TRBV11-3	CASSSQGDTEAFF	TGTGCCAGCAGCTCCCAAGGGGACACTGAAGCTTTCTTT
few	TRBJ1-5	.	TRBV12-5	CASGSGFGNQPQHF	TGTGCTAGTGGGTCAGGGTTTGGAAATCAGCCCCAGCATTTT
once	TRBJ2-2	.	TRBV19	CASSPGTLTGELFF	TGTGCCAGTAGTCCCGGGACACTCACCGGGGAGCTGTTTTTT
.	TRBJ2-4	TRBD1	TRBV19	CASRKPGQGRGVIQYF	TGTGCCAGTAGAAAACCGGGACAGGGCCGGGGGGTCATTCAGTACTTC
.	TRBJ1-1	.	TRBV5-1	CASSLEGEMGEAFF	TGCGCCAGCAGCTTGGAGGGGGAAATGGGTGAAGCTTTCTTT
.	TRBJ1-4	.	TRBV5-1	CASSLEGRDEKLFF	TGCGCCAGCAGCTTGGAAGGGCGGGATGAAAAACTGTTTTTT
.	TRBJ1-6	.	TRBV19	CAARGSSYNSPLHF	TGTGCCGCAAGGGGGAGCTCCTATAATTCACCCCTCCACTTT
.	TRBJ1-2	TRBD1	TRBV10-3	CAISESIFGQGRVGYTF	TGTGCCATCAGTGAGTCGATCTTCGGACAGGGACGAGTTGGCTACACCTTC
.	TRBJ1-2	.	TRBV30	CAWSVLGLSNYGYTF	TGTGCCTGGAGTGTACTAGGGCTTTCTAACTATGGCTACACCTTC
.	TRBJ2-7	TRBD2	TRBV7-8	CASSLARLAGGYEQYF	TGTGCCAGCAGCTTAGCGCGGCTAGCGGGAGGATACGAGCAGTACTTC
.	TRBJ2-7	TRBD2	TRBV7-2	CASSFSGGANYEQYF	TGTGCCAGCAGTTTTAGCGGGGGGGCCAACTACGAGCAGTACTTC
many	TRBJ2-1	.	TRBV12-3/TRBV12-4	CASSLKFREQFF	TGTGCCAGCAGTTTAAAGTTTAGAGAGCAGTTCTTC
.	TRBJ1-1	.	TRBV19	CASSIAEEREAFF	TGTGCCAGTAGTATAGCTGAGGAACGGGAAGCTTTCTTT
.	TRBJ2-4	TRBD2	TRBV18	CASSPKPRTSLAKNIQYF	TGTGCCAGCTCACCTAAGCCGCGGACTAGCTTGGCCAAAAACATTCAGTACTTC
.	TRBJ1-1	TRBD1	TRBV6-2/TRBV6-3	CASSDRQGNTEAFF	TGTGCCAGCAGTGACCGACAGGGGAACACTGAAGCTTTCTTT
.	TRBJ2-5	TRBD2	TRBV3-1/TRBV3-2	CASSQFVAGEETQYF	TGTGCCAGCAGCCAATTTGTAGCGGGGGAAGAGACCCAGTACTTC
.	TRBJ1-5	.	TRBV19	CASSTLQGGNQPQHF	TGTGCCAGTAGTACTCTGCAGGGTGGCAATCAGCCCCAGCATTTT
.	TRBJ2-2	.	TRBV30	CAWSVYEAGELFF	TGTGCCTGGAGTGTGTATGAGGCCGGGGAGCTGTTTTTT
.	TRBJ2-1	TRBD2	TRBV12-5	CASRLAGSLSYNEQFF	TGTGCTAGTCGGCTAGCGGGGTCCCTCTCCTACAATGAGCAGTTCTTC
.	TRBJ1-1	.	TRBV18	CASSSNRAEAFF	TGTGCCAGCTCATCGAACAGGGCTGAAGCTTTCTTT
.	TRBJ2-5	.	TRBV7-2	CASSTQRLLKEETQYF	TGTGCCAGCAGCACTCAGAGACTCCTAAAGGAAGAGACCCAGTACTTC
.	TRBJ1-1	.	TRBV28	CASSFPQNTEAFF	TGTGCCAGCAGTTTTCCCCAGAACACTGAAGCTTTCTTT
once	TRBJ2-5	.	TRBV2	CASRRGDLTSGTQYF	TGTGCCAGCAGAAGAGGCGACCTAACGTCGGGGACCCAGTACTTC
.	TRBJ2-3	.	TRBV4-1	CASSQAATNTDTQYF	TGCGCCAGCAGCCAGGCTGCGACTAACACAGATACGCAGTATTTT
.	TRBJ2-1	TRBD2	TRBV29-1	CSVGDYRGQFF	TGCAGCGTTGGGGACTATAGAGGGCAGTTCTTC
.	TRBJ1-5	.	TRBV6-2/TRBV6-3	CASSYFSKSNQPQHF	TGTGCCAGCAGTTACTTCTCTAAGAGCAATCAGCCCCAGCATTTT